The 24 T cell receptor beta chains reported below all come from one sample, sequenced in a study of tissue T cells after allogeneic stem cell transplantation. Time point meaning: mouse harvest day 14 after allogeneic transplant. The graft held 10^6 splenic CD5+ T cells and 10^7 T-cell-depleted bone marrow cells. Here immunoSEQ multiplex PCR was the method, and the copy in TCRdb shows in-frame clones only, minus some. The table lists roughly 7,700 clones, over 30% of them singletons. Sequencing input: skin. The receptor set was obtained from a female BALB/c mouse given C57BL/6 T cells with graft-versus-host disease after an allogeneic hematopoietic cell transplant.

This clone has only a few counts. Germline and genes: mouse. The read terminates 1 residue before the CDR3 end, so the remaining end is supplied by the germline J gene. The V gene is TRBV13-3, the J gene TRBJ2-7; the match to TRBD1 covers 7 bases. The trim removed 4 bases at V and 5 bases at J, leaving 3 bases unmatched. The CDR3 totals 12 residues. CDR1 is NNHDY and CDR2 is SYVADS in the germline V gene. The sequenced CDR3 bases are TGTGCCAGCAGTCCCACAGGGGATGAACAGTAC. Translation gives CASSPTGDEQY. The full-length CDR3 reads as CASSPTGDEQYF.

This clone was counted between two and nine times. Gene labels here are mouse ones. The DNA ends 1 residue before the CDR3 does, and the rest of the CDR3 is filled in from the germline J gene. V usage is TRBV26 and J usage is TRBJ2-7; TRBD2 aligns across 8 bases. J lost 2 bases, V lost 5 bases, and 2 bases had no gene match. The CDR3 contains 13 residues. Germline CDR1 is KGHPV and CDR2 is FQNQEV (reference sequence). The sequenced CDR3 bases are TGTGCCAGCAGTTGGGACTGGACCTATGAACAGTAC. Amino acids: CASSWDWTYEQY. The full CDR3 protein reads CASSWDWTYEQYF.

This clone has just a few counts. Mouse gene names apply. The CDR3 end lies 1 residue beyond the end of the read and is filled in from the germline J gene. V gene TRBV14 combines with J gene TRBJ1-1; D not resolved. CDR1 is SGHDT and CDR2 is FRDEAV in the germline V gene. The length of the CDR3 is 12 residues. V was cut by 0 bases and J by 3 bases, with 3 bases left in between. CDR3: CASSFSDTEVFF. The covered CDR3 bases are TGTGCCAGCAGTTTCTCAGACACAGAAGTCTTC.

This clone was seen a handful of times. Germline and genes: mouse. Coverage ceases 1 residue before the CDR3 finishes, and the germline J gene fills in the end. The chain links TRBV3 to TRBJ2-2, with TRBD1 matching 10 bases. The CDR3 is 14 amino acids. Per the germline V gene, CDR1 is SNHLY and CDR2 is FYNGKV (reference sequence). After removal of 6 bases from V and 4 bases from J, the junction contained 2 bases not matched to a gene. The sequenced CDR3 bases are TGTGCCAGCAGTCGGACAGGGGGCACCGGGCAGCTCTAC. Translation: CASSRTGGTGQLY. The CDR3 in full is CASSRTGGTGQLYF.

Remarks on this clone: Mouse names are used for the genes. The DNA ends 1 residue before the CDR3 does, and the rest of the CDR3 is filled in from the germline J gene. The chain carries TRBV19 and TRBJ2-5; weak D call: TRBD2 (5 bases). The germline V and J ends were trimmed by 3 bases and 5 bases, with 7 bases remaining between them. There are 12 residues in the CDR3. Germline CDR1 FNHDT, CDR2 SITEND (reference sequence). The CDR3 DNA, read in part, is TGTGCCAGCAGTACTGGGAGAGACACCCAGTAC. Protein product: CASSTGRDTQY. The whole CDR3 reads CASSTGRDTQYF.

This clone showed up just a few times. Genes and germline come from the mouse. The read falls 1 residue short of the CDR3 end, and the missing part is taken from the germline J gene. The genes are TRBV3 and TRBJ1-2, with TRBD1 matching 8 bases. CDR1 is SNHLY, CDR2 FYNGKV, per germline (reference sequence). The CDR3 consists of 13 residues. V was pared by 4 bases and J by 3 bases, with 1 base of the junction left unmatched. Partial CDR3 DNA: TGTGCCAGCAGCTCGACAGGGGACTCCGACTACACC. Translation gives CASSSTGDSDYT. The entire CDR3 protein reads CASSSTGDSDYTF.

This clone has just a few counts. Gene names are mouse gene names. The DNA ends 1 residue before the CDR3 does, and the rest of the CDR3 is filled in from the germline J gene. The chain joins TRBV5 to TRBJ2-1; no clear D. The germline V and J ends were trimmed by 0 bases and 1 base, with 4 bases remaining between them. The CDR3 extends over 14 amino acids. In germline, CDR1 is LGHNA, CDR2 YNLKQL (reference sequence). The chain's CDR3 is CASSQDRNYAEQFF. Incomplete CDR3 DNA: TGTGCCAGCAGCCAAGACAGGAACTATGCTGAGCAGTTC.

About this clone itself: The germline and genes are mouse ones. CDR3 amino acids: CASSPRGGPGQLYF. The sequenced part of the CDR3 DNA is TGTGCCAGCTCTCCCCGCGGGGGGCCCGGGCAGCTCTAC. V and J are TRBV12-2 and TRBJ2-2; possibly TRBD2 for D (7 bases). The read stops 1 residue short of the end of the CDR3; the missing end is completed from the germline J gene. This CDR3 region has 14 residues. Germline CDR1 and CDR2: SGHLS and HYDKME. Trimming removed 2 bases at V and 6 bases at J, with 12 bases between.

Regarding this clone: The listed genes are named as in mouse. Partial CDR3 DNA: TGTGCCAGCAGTCTGTCTTACCAAGACACCCAGTAC. Encoded protein: CASSLSYQDTQY. The full-length CDR3 reads as CASSLSYQDTQYF. V usage is TRBV26 and J usage is TRBJ2-5, with no clear D. Read data end 1 residue before the CDR3 end; the end is taken from the germline J gene. Germline lookup yields CDR1 KGHPV and CDR2 FQNQEV (reference sequence). The V gene lost 0 bases and the J gene lost 1 base, with 2 bases spanning the gap. CDR3 length equals 13 residues. Supplemented by reference TRBV26 and TRBJ2-5, the full variable domain reads NSKVIQTPRYLVKGQGQKAKMRCIPEKGHPVVFWYQQNKNNEFKFLINFQNQEVLQQIDMTEKRFSAECPSNSPCSLEIQSSEAGDSALYLCASSLSYQDTQYFGPGTRLLVL.

This clone was picked up a small number of times. Mouse gene names apply. The DNA ends 1 residue before the CDR3 does, and the rest of the CDR3 is filled in from the germline J gene. V is TRBV26 and J is TRBJ1-5; the D gene is possibly TRBD1 (6 bases). V was pared by 4 bases and J by 0 bases, with 10 bases between. Per the germline V gene, CDR1 is KGHPV and CDR2 is FQNQEV (reference sequence). This CDR3 spans 15 amino acids. The DNA read from the CDR3 is TGTGCCAGCAGTCCTCAGGGGTATAACAACCAGGCTCCGCTT. Translated: CASSPQGYNNQAPL. The entire CDR3 protein reads CASSPQGYNNQAPLF.

This clone has only a few counts. Here the gene names and germline are mouse. The DNA ends 1 residue before the CDR3 does, and the rest of the CDR3 is filled in from the germline J gene. This specimen includes other DNA sequences encoding the same CDR3. The chain has TRBV26 and TRBJ2-4, with D perhaps matching TRBD2 (5 bases). CDR3 length equals 13 residues. With 4 bases removed from V and 0 bases from J, the gap between germline ends came to 5 bases. Germline-derived CDR1 and CDR2 are KGHPV and FQNQEV (reference sequence). CDR3 loop: CASSRTSQNTLYF. The DNA read from the CDR3 is TGTGCCAGCAGTCGGACTAGTCAAAACACCTTGTAC.

On this clone itself: The genes are named according to mouse. The read finishes 1 residue shy of the CDR3 end, and the germline J gene is used to complete it. V is TRBV26 and J is TRBJ2-1; the D gene is possibly TRBD1 (6 bases). Per germline, CDR1 KGHPV and CDR2 FQNQEV (reference sequence). With 6 bases removed from V and 0 bases from J, the gap between germline ends came to 12 bases. CDR3 length: 15 residues. The CDR3 here is CASSRDNYNYAEQFF. The CDR3 DNA, read in part, is TGTGCCAGCAGCCGGGACAATTATAACTATGCTGAGCAGTTC.

A word on this clone: Mouse names are used for the genes. The sequence runs out 1 residue before the end of the CDR3; the remainder is reconstructed from the germline J gene. The rearrangement links TRBV26 to TRBJ2-5, with D possibly being TRBD1 (5 bases). This CDR3 spans 14 amino acids. The germline gives CDR1 KGHPV, CDR2 FQNQEV (reference sequence). The V gene lost 4 bases and the J gene lost 2 bases, with 10 bases spanning the gap. The DNA read from the CDR3 is TGTGCCAGCAGTCGACAGAAGGGCCAAGACACCCAGTAC. Encoded protein: CASSRQKGQDTQY. In full, the CDR3 reads CASSRQKGQDTQYF.

A word on this clone: The germline and genes are mouse ones. Read coverage stops 1 residue before the CDR3 terminus; the germline J gene supplies the remainder. J is TRBJ2-3 and V is TRBV23; TRBD2 reflects the table's D call only, with no check against the DNA. This CDR3 comprises 15 residues. The germline CDR1 and CDR2 sequences are KGHTA and FQNQQP. The CDR3 protein is CSSSQSSGSAETLYF. The CDR3 bases that were read are TGCTCCAGCAGTCAATCTTCTGGTAGTGCAGAAACGCTGTAT.

On this clone itself: The gene names given are mouse names. The CDR3 end lies 1 residue beyond the end of the read and is filled in from the germline J gene. J is TRBJ2-5 and V is TRBV26, with 7 nucleotides matching TRBD1. Germline trimming cut 4 bases from V and 0 bases from J; bases unmatched to any gene: 10. Germline values: CDR1 KGHPV, CDR2 FQNQEV (reference sequence). The CDR3 sequence is 17 residues long. The CDR3 reads CASSPYRGRGNQDTQYF. The CDR3 DNA, read in part, is TGTGCCAGCAGTCCTTACAGGGGAAGAGGGAACCAAGACACCCAGTAC.

On this clone: Gene names are the mouse ones. The read is 1 residue too short to cover the CDR3 end, so that end is filled in from the germline J gene. This chain uses TRBV2 with TRBJ1-1; D is perhaps TRBD1 (6 bases). The germline V and J ends were trimmed by 0 bases and 4 bases, with 9 bases remaining between them. The CDR3 is made up of 14 amino acids. Germline V gene data show CDR1 as LGHNA and CDR2 as YSYQKL. Incomplete CDR3 DNA: TGTGCCAGCAGCCAAGACACAGGGATCACAGAAGTCTTC. It specifies CASSQDTGITEVF. The CDR3 reads in full as CASSQDTGITEVFF. Combining the CDR3 with reference TRBV2 and TRBJ1-1 gives the whole variable domain DPKIIQKPKYLVAVTGSEKILICEQYLGHNAMYWYRQSAKKPLEFMFSYSYQKLMDNQTASSRFQPQSSKKNHLDLQITALKPDDSATYFCASSQDTGITEVFFGKGTRLTVV.

By sample share, this clone is medium-sized. Gene names follow the mouse nomenclature. The read finishes 1 residue shy of the CDR3 end, and the germline J gene is used to complete it. This rearrangement joins TRBV26 to TRBJ1-3; D unresolved. Germline lookup yields CDR1 KGHPV and CDR2 FQNQEV (reference sequence). This CDR3 spans 15 amino acids. Trimming removed 2 bases at V and 0 bases at J, with 8 bases between. The CDR3 loop reads CASSLRIYSGNTLYF. The covered CDR3 bases are TGTGCCAGCAGTCTGCGAATCTATTCTGGAAATACGCTCTAT.

As for this clone: The gene names here belong to mouse. The chain's CDR3 is CASSLSWVENTLYF. The sequenced CDR3 bases are TGTGCCAGCAGTCTGTCCTGGGTGGAAAACACCTTGTAC. The genes are TRBV26 and TRBJ2-4; D perhaps matches TRBD2 (5 bases). The read falls 1 residue short of the CDR3 end, and the missing part is taken from the germline J gene. The CDR3 is 14 residues long. V was clipped by 0 bases and J by 4 bases, with 8 bases between them. Germline CDR1 is KGHPV and CDR2 is FQNQEV (reference sequence).

This clone showed up just a few times. Genes here carry mouse names. The CDR3 is cut off 1 residue early in the read; its end comes from the germline J gene. The sample has other DNA sequences that encode this CDR3 too. This chain links TRBV26 with TRBJ2-5; unclear D gene. Germline V gene lookup returns CDR1 KGHPV and CDR2 FQNQEV (reference sequence). The germline V and J ends were trimmed by 2 bases and 0 bases, with 3 bases remaining between them. The CDR3 runs to 13 residues. The DNA read from the CDR3 is TGTGCCAGCAGTCTGGGGAACCAAGACACCCAGTAC. Protein product: CASSLGNQDTQY. In full, the CDR3 reads CASSLGNQDTQYF.

This clone was detected only a few times. Mouse names are used for the genes. The sequenced fragment ends 1 residue before the CDR3 boundary, so the rest is inferred from the germline J gene. The genes are TRBV26 and TRBJ2-3; tentative D call: TRBD1 (5 bases). The V and J ends lost 3 bases and 0 bases respectively, with 7 bases between them. CDR1 and CDR2 (germline): KGHPV, FQNQEV (reference sequence). CDR3 length: 14 amino acids. The CDR3 here is CASSLGQSAETLYF. Incomplete CDR3 DNA: TGTGCCAGCAGTCTTGGACAAAGTGCAGAAACGCTGTAT.

By sample fraction, this clone is medium-sized. These gene names are mouse names. CDR3 protein: CASSDSGTGGSDYTF. The CDR3 bases that were read are TGTGCCAGCAGTGATTCCGGGACAGGGGGCTCCGACTACACC. V gene TRBV13-1 combines with J gene TRBJ1-2, with 11 bases that match TRBD1. Sequencing ends 1 residue short of the CDR3 end; the germline J gene provides the rest. V gave up 1 base and J gave up 4 bases; unmatched junction bases: 3. The CDR3 has 15 residues. CDR1 NSHNY and CDR2 SYGAGN come from the germline V gene.

A note on this clone: Gene names denote mouse genes. The read terminates 1 residue ahead of where the CDR3 ends, so the germline J gene completes it. This chain uses TRBV26 with TRBJ2-1; tentatively, D is TRBD1 (6 bases). There are 13 residues in the CDR3. The germline gives CDR1 KGHPV, CDR2 FQNQEV (reference sequence). V lost 5 bases and J lost 3, with 8 bases in between. The CDR3 loop reads CASSRTVYAEQFF. The CDR3 DNA, read in part, is TGTGCCAGCAGTAGGACAGTCTATGCTGAGCAGTTC.

As for this clone: The genes and germline here are from mouse. Read coverage stops 1 residue before the CDR3 terminus; the germline J gene supplies the remainder. The J gene is TRBJ2-1, the V gene TRBV26; TRBD1 might be the D (6 bases). The germline V gene encodes CDR1 KGHPV and CDR2 FQNQEV (reference sequence). Trimming took off 3 bases at V and 7 bases at J, with 10 bases between the two ends. This CDR3 is 13 amino acids long. The sequenced part of the CDR3 DNA is TGTGCCAGCAGTCTTACAGGGAGGGCTGAGCAGTTC. Its translation is CASSLTGRAEQF. The CDR3 in its entirety is CASSLTGRAEQFF.

This clone was found a few times. Here the gene names and germline are mouse. The CDR3 goes on 1 residue after the read ends, and that part is filled in from the germline J gene. The chain combines TRBV26 with TRBJ2-7; 10 bases match TRBD2. This CDR3 has 13 residues. Germline values: CDR1 KGHPV, CDR2 FQNQEV (reference sequence). V trimming: 6 bases; J trimming: 2 bases; junction bases outside the gene matches: 1. CDR3 DNA, as far as it was read: TGTGCCAGCAGGGGACTGGGGCCCTATGAACAGTAC. As protein: CASRGLGPYEQY. The CDR3, in full, reads CASRGLGPYEQYF.